This record looks at one T cell receptor (beta chain) sequence and its context. Its specificity is not known. It was about 210 ng DNA, some 30,000 T cell genomes, that sorted-subset replicate PCRs used. Measured with immunoSEQ multiplex PCR; TCRdb has only the in-frame clones, and not every one. The sample lists under 2,500,000 clones; almost 96% were seen once. This entry belongs to a study of shared clonotypes between healthy human individuals. Germline-derived CDR1 and CDR2 are SGHNT and YYREEE (reference sequence). Trimming pared 6 bases from V and 5 bases from J, leaving 23 bases between. The CDR3 runs 16 residues. Findings and limits, study-wide: Estimated richness was generally greater in naive than memory subsets.

The chain has TRBV5-4 and TRBJ1-1, with D possibly TRBD1 on 6 matching bases. The TCR comes from a man younger than 35 in good health. Specimen: naive CD4+ T cells sorted from blood. Subset denoted: CD45RA+ positively selected. The CDR3 region has the DNA TGTGCCAGCACCTCGGAGGGGGGCCGCAAGGGGACTGAAGCTTTCTTT. Its translation: CASTSEGGRKGTEAFF.